Listed here are 17 T cell receptor beta chains from one sample, sequenced in a study of blood T cells in healthy people across ages. A second PCR, run for about 6 to 12 cycles, used a sample-barcoded 5' primer plus a J-beta primer mix. Using its own MiXCR run on the 5' RACE reads, TCRdb lists one record per CDR3 protein. Among 950,000 to 1,200,000 distinct CDR3 sequences listed, about two fifths were seen once. Sequencing used blood. The receptors stem from a man younger than 35 in good health.

The J gene is TRBJ1-2, the V gene TRBV29-1; 7 bases are shared with TRBD1. The CDR3 has 11 amino acids. V lost 6 bases, J lost 8 bases, and 6 bases stayed unmatched. Germline CDR1 reads SQVTM; CDR2 reads ANQGSEA. DNA of the CDR3: TGCAGCGTGAACGACAGGGAGGGCTACACCTTC. Its translation is CSVNDREGYTF. Full variable domain (rest looked up from reference TRBV29-1 and TRBJ1-2): SAVISQKPSRDICQRGTSLTIQCQVDSQVTMMFWYRQQPGQSLTLIATANQGSEATYESGFVIDKFPISRPNLTFSTLTVSNMSPEDSSIYLCSVNDREGYTFGSGTRLTVV.

The V call is TRBV7-9, the J call TRBJ1-6, with TRBD1 matching over 9 bases. The V segment lost 5 bases and the J segment 10 bases; nucleotides outside the gene matches: 9. The V gene's germline CDR1 is SEHNR and CDR2 FQNEAQ (reference sequence). The CDR3 is made up of 15 amino acids. CDR3 in DNA: TGTGCCAGCAGCCCCCCCGGGACAGGGACATCACCCCTCCACTTT. This encodes CASSPPGTGTSPLHF.

The chain joins TRBV13 to TRBJ1-2; 7 positions agree with TRBD1. The CDR3 has 17 residues. Per germline, CDR1 PRHDT and CDR2 FYEKMQ (reference sequence). Trimming cost V 4 bases and J 6 bases; bases outside gene matches: 17. The CDR3: CASSSGEGARDFHGYTF. CDR3 coding DNA: TGTGCCAGCAGCTCCGGGGAGGGGGCCAGAGACTTTCATGGCTACACCTTC.

This clonotype is a singleton in its sample. This rearrangement joins TRBV12-3 or TRBV12-4 to TRBJ2-1; 8 bases are shared with TRBD1. This CDR3 has 13 residues. Trimming took 6 bases from V and 7 from J; bases not matched to a gene: 5. CDR3: CASRKTGGNEQFF. In nucleotides, the CDR3 is TGTGCCAGCAGGAAAACAGGGGGGAATGAGCAGTTCTTC.

This clonotype appeared a few times. The CDR3 protein is CASSPRGGEMNTEAFF. CDR3 sequence (DNA): TGCGCCAGCAGCCCCCGGGGGGGGGAGATGAACACTGAAGCTTTCTTT. V gene TRBV5-1 combines with J gene TRBJ1-1, with D maybe TRBD1 (5 bases). The germline V gene has CDR1 SGHRS and CDR2 YFSETQ. The CDR3 contains 16 residues. V was cut by 4 bases and J by 0 bases, with 16 bases left in between.

This clonotype was picked up a small number of times. The V and J genes are TRBV4-3 and TRBJ2-1; 8 bases agree with TRBD2. Germline values: CDR1 LGHNA, CDR2 YSLEER. CDR3 length: 20 amino acids. With V trimmed by 0 bases and J by 4 bases, 17 bases remained unmatched. The CDR3 sequence is CASSQEEWGGGLILYNEQFF. The CDR3 bases are TGCGCCAGCAGCCAAGAGGAGTGGGGCGGGGGGTTGATTCTGTACAATGAGCAGTTCTTC.

This clonotype was seen a few times. CDR3 sequence (DNA): TGTGCCAGCAAAGTCCGGGCCAGGGAGAACTATGGCTACACCTTC. This sequence encodes CASKVRARENYGYTF. The chain combines TRBV6-2 or TRBV6-3 with TRBJ1-2, with D tentatively TRBD1 (5 bases). There are 15 residues in the CDR3. Looked up from germline, CDR1 is MNHEY and CDR2 is SVGEGT. Trimming pared 7 bases from V and 2 bases from J, leaving 17 bases between.

The chain recombines TRBV20-1 with TRBJ1-1; possibly TRBD1 for D (5 bases). There are 12 residues in the CDR3. The germline V gene encodes CDR1 DFQATT and CDR2 SNEGSKA (reference sequence). Deletions cut 6 bases from V and 4 bases from J, with 12 bases between. The DNA of the CDR3 is TGCAGTGCCCAGGCAGGGACCACTGAAGCTTTCTTT. It yields the protein CSAQAGTTEAFF.

V usage is TRBV5-1 and J usage is TRBJ2-5; D may be TRBD1 (6 bases). V lost 3 bases to trimming and J lost 1 base, with 13 bases between them. CDR3 length: 15 residues. CDR1 SGHRS and CDR2 YFSETQ come from the germline V gene. This CDR3 reads CASSSPDRSQETQYF. CDR3 bases: TGCGCCAGCAGCTCCCCTGACAGGTCCCAAGAGACCCAGTACTTC. Full variable domain (rest looked up from reference TRBV5-1 and TRBJ2-5): KAGVTQTPRYLIKTRGQQVTLSCSPISGHRSVSWYQQTPGQGLQFLFEYFSETQRNKGNFPGRFSGRQFSNSRSEMNVSTLELGDSALYLCASSSPDRSQETQYFGPGTRLLVL.

The chain joins TRBV2 to TRBJ1-6, with 8 bases matching TRBD1. The V segment lost 3 bases and the J segment 7 bases; nucleotides outside the gene matches: 2. The germline gives CDR1 SNHLY, CDR2 FYNNEI. CDR3 size: 14 residues. The CDR3 region has the DNA TGTGCCAGCAGTGAGGGACAGGAAAATTCACCCCTCCACTTT. It specifies CASSEGQENSPLHF.

This clonotype was found a few times. A much larger clone is a single base away; this may be a read error. This rearrangement joins TRBV20-1 to TRBJ2-5, with D maybe TRBD1 (7 bases). Trimming left V 1 base short and J 11 bases short, with 32 bases between. Germline CDR1 DFQATT, CDR2 SNEGSKA (reference sequence). The CDR3 length is 18 residues. CDR3 DNA sequence: TGCAGTGCTAGAGGCGACAGGGAGGTAGCAGCTCGGCCCAATGAGCAGTACTTC. Translation: CSARGDREVAARPNEQYF.

V usage is TRBV6-2 or TRBV6-3 and J usage is TRBJ2-1; D not certain. This CDR3 has 12 residues. Germline V gene sequence: CDR1 MNHEY, CDR2 SVGEGT. Trimming left V 6 bases short and J 12 bases short, with 15 bases between. The CDR3 reads CASRSDRRLQFF. In DNA form, the CDR3 reads TGTGCCAGCAGGTCGGACCGCCGGTTGCAGTTCTTC.

The genes are TRBV28 and TRBJ1-4, with D maybe TRBD1 (5 bases). The CDR3 totals 14 residues. The germline V gene encodes CDR1 MDHEN and CDR2 SYDVKM. V was pared by 6 bases and J by 7 bases, with 15 bases between. The CDR3 nucleotides read TGTGCCAGCAGGGCCGGGACGGCGAGTGAAAAACTGTTTTTT. Translation: CASRAGTASEKLFF.

The chain links TRBV28 to TRBJ2-6; unclear D gene. The V end was cut by 3 bases, the J end by 1 base, with 7 bases between. The CDR3 consists of 15 residues. Germline CDR1 reads MDHEN; CDR2 reads SYDVKM. CDR3 amino acids: CASSFSDSGANVLTF. The CDR3 nucleotides are TGTGCCAGCAGTTTTTCGGATTCTGGGGCCAACGTCCTGACTTTC.

This sequence joins TRBV6-6 and TRBJ2-7, with 10 bases fitting TRBD2. Germline CDR1 reads MNHNY; CDR2 reads SVGAGI (reference sequence). There are 15 residues in the CDR3. Losses at the gene ends were 6 bases for V and 0 bases for J; bases not matched to a gene: 5. This CDR3 is CASRRLAGLSYEQYF. The CDR3 DNA is TGTGCCAGCAGAAGACTAGCGGGCCTCTCCTACGAGCAGTACTTC.

The table lists this clonotype with a few counts. The chain recombines TRBV6-1 with TRBJ2-4, with 10 bases lining up with TRBD1. Per the germline V gene, CDR1 is MNHNS and CDR2 is SASEGT. The length of the CDR3 is 17 residues. V trimming: 2 bases; J trimming: 3 bases; junction bases outside the gene matches: 7. The CDR3 sequence: CASSEKSGTGVKNIQYF. CDR3 bases: TGTGCCAGCAGTGAAAAATCCGGGACAGGGGTCAAAAACATTCAGTACTTC.

This clonotype was counted between two and nine times. The chain recombines TRBV15 with TRBJ1-6; D is uncertain. Germline assignment: CDR1 LNHNV and CDR2 YYDKDF (reference sequence). The length of the CDR3 is 16 residues. V lost 4 bases and J 5 bases, leaving 15 bases between the germline ends. The CDR3, as DNA: TGTGCCACCAGCAAAAGGAGAAGGGCGGATAATTCACCCCTCCACTTT. It specifies CATSKRRRADNSPLHF.